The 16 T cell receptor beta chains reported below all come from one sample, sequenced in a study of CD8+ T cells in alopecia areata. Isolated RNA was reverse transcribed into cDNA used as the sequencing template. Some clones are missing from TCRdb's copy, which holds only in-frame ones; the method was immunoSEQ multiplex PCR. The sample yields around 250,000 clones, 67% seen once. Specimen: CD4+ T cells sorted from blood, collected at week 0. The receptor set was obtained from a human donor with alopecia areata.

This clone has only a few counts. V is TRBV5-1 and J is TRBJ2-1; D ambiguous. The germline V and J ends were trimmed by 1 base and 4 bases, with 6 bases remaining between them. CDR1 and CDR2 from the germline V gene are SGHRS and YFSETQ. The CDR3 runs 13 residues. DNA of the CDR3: TGCGCCAGCAGCTTGCCCGGTTACAATGAGCAGTTCTTC. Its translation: CASSLPGYNEQFF.

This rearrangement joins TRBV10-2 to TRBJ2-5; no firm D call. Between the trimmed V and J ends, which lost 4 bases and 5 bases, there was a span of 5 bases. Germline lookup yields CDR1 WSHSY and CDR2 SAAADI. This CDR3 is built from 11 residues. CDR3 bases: TGCGCCAGCAGTGTTTCCGAGACCCAGTACTTC. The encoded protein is CASSVSETQYF.

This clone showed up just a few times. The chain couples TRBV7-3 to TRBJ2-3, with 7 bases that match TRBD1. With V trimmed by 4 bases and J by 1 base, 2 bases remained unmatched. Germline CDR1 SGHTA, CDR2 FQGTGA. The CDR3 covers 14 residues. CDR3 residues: CASSSGTGTDTQYF. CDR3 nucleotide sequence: TGTGCCAGCAGCTCGGGGACAGGCACAGATACGCAGTATTTT. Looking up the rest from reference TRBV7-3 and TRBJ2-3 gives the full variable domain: GAGVSQTPSNKVTEKGKYVELRCDPISGHTALYWYRQSLGQGPEFLIYFQGTGAADDSGLPNDRFFAVRPEGSVSTLKIQRTERGDSAVYLCASSSGTGTDTQYFGPGTRLTVL.

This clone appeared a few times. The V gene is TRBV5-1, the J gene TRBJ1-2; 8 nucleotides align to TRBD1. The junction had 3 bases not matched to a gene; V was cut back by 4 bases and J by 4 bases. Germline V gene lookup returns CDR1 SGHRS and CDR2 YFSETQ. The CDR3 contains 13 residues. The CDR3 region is CASSPGGPYGYTF. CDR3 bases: TGCGCCAGCAGCCCAGGGGGCCCCTATGGCTACACCTTC.

The CDR3, as DNA: TGTGCCTGGAACCGCCGGGGTGAAAAACTGTTTTTT. Translation gives CAWNRRGEKLFF. This sequence joins TRBV30 and TRBJ1-4; D is ambiguous. Germline V gene lookup returns CDR1 GTSNPN and CDR2 SVGIG (reference sequence). Trimming took 4 bases from V and 7 from J, leaving 10 bases between them. The CDR3 totals 12 residues.

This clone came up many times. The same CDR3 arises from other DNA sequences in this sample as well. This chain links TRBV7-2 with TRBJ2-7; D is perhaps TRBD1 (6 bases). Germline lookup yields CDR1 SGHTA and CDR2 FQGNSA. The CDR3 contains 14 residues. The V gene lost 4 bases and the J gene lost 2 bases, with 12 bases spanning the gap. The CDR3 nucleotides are TGTGCCAGCAGCTCCAACAGGGCCGCCTACGAGCAGTACTTC. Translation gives CASSSNRAAYEQYF.

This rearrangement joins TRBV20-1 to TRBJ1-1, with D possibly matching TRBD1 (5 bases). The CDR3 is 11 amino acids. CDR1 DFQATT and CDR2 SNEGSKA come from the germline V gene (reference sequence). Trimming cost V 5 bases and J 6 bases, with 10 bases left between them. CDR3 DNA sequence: TGCAGTGCTGGCCAGGGTTCTGAAGCTTTCTTT. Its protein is CSAGQGSEAFF.

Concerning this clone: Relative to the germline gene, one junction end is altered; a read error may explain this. Here the CDR3 DNA reads TGTGCCTGGAGTGTAGGACAGGAGAGACTGTTC. Translated: CAWSVGQERLF. J is TRBJ2-7 and V is TRBV30, with 7 bases matching TRBD1. The CDR3 extends over 11 amino acids. Germline V CDR1 and CDR2: GTSNPN, SVGIG (reference sequence).

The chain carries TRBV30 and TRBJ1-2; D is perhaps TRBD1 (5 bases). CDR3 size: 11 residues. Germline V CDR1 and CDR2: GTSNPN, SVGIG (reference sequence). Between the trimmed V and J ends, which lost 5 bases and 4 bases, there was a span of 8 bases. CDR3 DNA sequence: TGTGCCTGGGACAGCGGCTATGGCTACACCTTC. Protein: CAWDSGYGYTF.

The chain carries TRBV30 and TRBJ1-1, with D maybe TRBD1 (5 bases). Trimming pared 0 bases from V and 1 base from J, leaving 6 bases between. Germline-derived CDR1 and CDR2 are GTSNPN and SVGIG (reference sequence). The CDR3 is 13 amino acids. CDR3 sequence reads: CAWSVQENTEAFF. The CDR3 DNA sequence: TGTGCCTGGAGTGTACAGGAGAACACTGAAGCTTTCTTT.

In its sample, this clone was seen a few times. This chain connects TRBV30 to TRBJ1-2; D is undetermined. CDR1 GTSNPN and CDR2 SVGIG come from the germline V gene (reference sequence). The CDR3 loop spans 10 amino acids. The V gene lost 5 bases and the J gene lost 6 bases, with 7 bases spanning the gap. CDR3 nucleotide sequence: TGTGCCTGGGGCCCGAATGGCTACACCTTC. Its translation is CAWGPNGYTF. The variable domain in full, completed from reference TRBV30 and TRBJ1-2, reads SQTIHQWPATLVQPVGSPLSLECTVEGTSNPNLYWYRQAAGRGLQLLFYSVGIGQISSEVPQNLSASRPQDRQFILSSKKLLLSDSGFYLCAWGPNGYTFGSGTRLTVV.

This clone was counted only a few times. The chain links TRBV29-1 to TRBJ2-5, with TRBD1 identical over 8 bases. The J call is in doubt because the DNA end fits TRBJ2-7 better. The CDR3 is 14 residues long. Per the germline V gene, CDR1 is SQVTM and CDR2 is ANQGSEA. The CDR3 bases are TGCAGCGTTGTTGGGACAGGTGTCTTCCACGAGCAGTACTTC. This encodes CSVVGTGVFHEQYF.

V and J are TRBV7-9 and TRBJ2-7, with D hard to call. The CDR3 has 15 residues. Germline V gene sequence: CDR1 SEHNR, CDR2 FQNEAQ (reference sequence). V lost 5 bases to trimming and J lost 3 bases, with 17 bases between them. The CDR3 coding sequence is TGTGCCAGCAGCCCCCGGTTTGGGATGGGCTACGAGCAGTACTTC. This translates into CASSPRFGMGYEQYF.

CDR3 in amino acids: CASSYSGLASDTQYF. For the CDR3, the DNA is TGTGCCAGCAGTTACTCGGGACTAGCGTCAGATACGCAGTATTTT. This chain uses TRBV6-5 with TRBJ2-3; 10 nucleotides match TRBD2. This CDR3 spans 15 amino acids. Germline V gene sequence: CDR1 MNHEY, CDR2 SVGAGI. V trimming: 0 bases; J trimming: 4 bases; junction bases outside the gene matches: 1.

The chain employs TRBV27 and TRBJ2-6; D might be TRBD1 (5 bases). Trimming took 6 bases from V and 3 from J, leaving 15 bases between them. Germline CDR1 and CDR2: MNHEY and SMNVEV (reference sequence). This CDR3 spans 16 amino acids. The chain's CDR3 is CASSLQGRGGANVLTF. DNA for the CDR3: TGTGCCAGCAGCCTCCAAGGTAGGGGTGGGGCCAACGTCCTGACTTTC. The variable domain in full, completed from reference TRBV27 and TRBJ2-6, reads EAQVTQNPRYLITVTGKKLTVTCSQNMNHEYMSWYRQDPGLGLRQIYYSMNVEVTDKGDVPEGYKVSRKEKRNFPLILESPSPNQTSLYFCASSLQGRGGANVLTFGAGSRLTVL.

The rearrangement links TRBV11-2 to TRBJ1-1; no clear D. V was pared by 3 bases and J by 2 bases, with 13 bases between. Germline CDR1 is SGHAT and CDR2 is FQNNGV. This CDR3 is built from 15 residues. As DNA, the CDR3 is TGTGCCAGCAGCTTCGGGTCCGGCAGTAACACTGAAGCTTTCTTT. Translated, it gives CASSFGSGSNTEAFF.